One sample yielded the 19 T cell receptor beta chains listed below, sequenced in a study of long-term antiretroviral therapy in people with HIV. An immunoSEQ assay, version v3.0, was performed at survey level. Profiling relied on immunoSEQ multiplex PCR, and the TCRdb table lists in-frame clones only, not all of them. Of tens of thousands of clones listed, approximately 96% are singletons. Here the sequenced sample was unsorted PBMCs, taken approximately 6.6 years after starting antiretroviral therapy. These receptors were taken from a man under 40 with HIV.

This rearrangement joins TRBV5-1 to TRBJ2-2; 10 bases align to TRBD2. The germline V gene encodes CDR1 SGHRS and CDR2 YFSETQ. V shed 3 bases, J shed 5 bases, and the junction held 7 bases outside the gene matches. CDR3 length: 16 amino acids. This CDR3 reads CASSSSGSGGTGELFF. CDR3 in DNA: TGCGCCAGCAGCTCTAGCGGGAGCGGAGGTACCGGGGAGCTGTTTTTT.

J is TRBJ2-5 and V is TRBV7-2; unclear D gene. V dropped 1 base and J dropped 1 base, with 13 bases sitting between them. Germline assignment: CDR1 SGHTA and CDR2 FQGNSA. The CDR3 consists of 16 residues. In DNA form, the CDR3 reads TGTGCCAGCAGCTTAGTGTCTAGTTGGGGCCAAGAGACCCAGTACTTC. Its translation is CASSLVSSWGQETQYF. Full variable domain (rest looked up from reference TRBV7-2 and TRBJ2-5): GAGVSQSPSNKVTEKGKDVELRCDPISGHTALYWYRQSLGQGLEFLIYFQGNSAPDKSGLPSDRFSAERTGGSVSTLTIQRTQQEDSAVYLCASSLVSSWGQETQYFGPGTRLLVL.

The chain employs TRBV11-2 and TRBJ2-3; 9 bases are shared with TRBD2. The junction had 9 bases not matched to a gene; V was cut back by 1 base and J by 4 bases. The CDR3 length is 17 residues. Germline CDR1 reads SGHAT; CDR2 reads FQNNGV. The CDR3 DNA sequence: TGTGCCAGCAGCTTAGTCCGGGCTAGCGGGACACCAGATACGCAGTATTTT. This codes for CASSLVRASGTPDTQYF.

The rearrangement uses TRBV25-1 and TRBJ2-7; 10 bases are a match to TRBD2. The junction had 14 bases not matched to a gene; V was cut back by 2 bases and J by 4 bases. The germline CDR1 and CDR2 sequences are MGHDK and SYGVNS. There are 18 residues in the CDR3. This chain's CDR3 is CASSEGASGSLKGYEQYF. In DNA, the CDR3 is TGTGCCAGCAGTGAAGGGGCTAGCGGGAGCCTAAAGGGTTACGAGCAGTACTTC.

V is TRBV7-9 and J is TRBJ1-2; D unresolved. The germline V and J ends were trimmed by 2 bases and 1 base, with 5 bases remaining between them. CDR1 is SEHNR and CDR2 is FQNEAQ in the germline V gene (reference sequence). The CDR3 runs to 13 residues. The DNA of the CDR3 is TGTGCCAGCAGCTTAAGGGATAACTATGGCTACACCTTC. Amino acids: CASSLRDNYGYTF.

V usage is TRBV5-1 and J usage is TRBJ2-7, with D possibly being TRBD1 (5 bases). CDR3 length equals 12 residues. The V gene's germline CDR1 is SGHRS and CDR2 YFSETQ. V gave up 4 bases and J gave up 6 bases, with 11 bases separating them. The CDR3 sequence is CASSSPRGEQYF. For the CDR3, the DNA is TGCGCCAGCAGCAGCCCAAGGGGCGAGCAGTACTTC.

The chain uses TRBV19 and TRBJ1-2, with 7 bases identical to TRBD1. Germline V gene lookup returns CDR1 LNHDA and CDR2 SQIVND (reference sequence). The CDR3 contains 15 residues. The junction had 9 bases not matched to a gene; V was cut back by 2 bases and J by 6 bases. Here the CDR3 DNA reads TGTGCCAGTAGTATATTCACAGGGGAAGTAGATGGCTACACCTTC. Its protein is CASSIFTGEVDGYTF.

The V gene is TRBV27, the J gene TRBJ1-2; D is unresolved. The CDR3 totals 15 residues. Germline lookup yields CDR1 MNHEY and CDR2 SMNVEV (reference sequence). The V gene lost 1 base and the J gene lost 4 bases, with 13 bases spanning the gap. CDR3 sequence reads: CASSLFRDWVYGYTF. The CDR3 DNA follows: TGTGCCAGCAGTTTATTCCGAGACTGGGTCTATGGCTACACCTTC.

The CDR3 nucleotides are TGTGCCAGCAGCCAAGGACCTTATTATAGCAATCAGCCCCAGCATTTT. Translated: CASSQGPYYSNQPQHF. The V and J genes are TRBV11-2 and TRBJ1-5, with D hard to call. Trimming removed 5 bases at V and 0 bases at J, with 14 bases between. The CDR3 consists of 16 residues. The germline gives CDR1 SGHAT, CDR2 FQNNGV.

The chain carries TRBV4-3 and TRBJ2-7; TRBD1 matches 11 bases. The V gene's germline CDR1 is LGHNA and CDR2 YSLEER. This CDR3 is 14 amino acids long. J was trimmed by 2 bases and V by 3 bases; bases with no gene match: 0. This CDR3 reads CASSQGQGAYEQYF. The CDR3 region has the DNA TGCGCCAGCAGCCAGGGACAGGGGGCCTACGAGCAGTACTTC.

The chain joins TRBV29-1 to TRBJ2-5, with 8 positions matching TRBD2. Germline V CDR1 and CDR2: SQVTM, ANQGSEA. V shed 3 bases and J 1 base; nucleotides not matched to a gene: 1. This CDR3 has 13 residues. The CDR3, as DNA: TGCAGCGTTGACGCGGGGGGCCAAGAGACCCAGTACTTC. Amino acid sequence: CSVDAGGQETQYF. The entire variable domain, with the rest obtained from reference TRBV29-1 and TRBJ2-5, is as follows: SAVISQKPSRDICQRGTSLTIQCQVDSQVTMMFWYRQQPGQSLTLIATANQGSEATYESGFVIDKFPISRPNLTFSTLTVSNMSPEDSSIYLCSVDAGGQETQYFGPGTRLLVL.

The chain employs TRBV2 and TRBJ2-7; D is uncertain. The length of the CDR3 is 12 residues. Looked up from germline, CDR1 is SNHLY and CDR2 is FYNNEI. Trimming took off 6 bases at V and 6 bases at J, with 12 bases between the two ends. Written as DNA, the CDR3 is TGTGCCAGCAGGGCCTATATTAGCGAGCAGTACTTC. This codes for CASRAYISEQYF.

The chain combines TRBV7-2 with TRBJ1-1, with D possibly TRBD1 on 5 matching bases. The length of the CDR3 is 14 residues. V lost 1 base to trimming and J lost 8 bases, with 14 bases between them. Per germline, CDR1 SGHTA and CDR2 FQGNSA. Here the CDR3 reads CASSLVRGTGEAFF. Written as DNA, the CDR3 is TGTGCCAGCAGCTTAGTCCGGGGGACGGGAGAAGCTTTCTTT. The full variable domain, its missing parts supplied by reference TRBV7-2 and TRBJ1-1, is GAGVSQSPSNKVTEKGKDVELRCDPISGHTALYWYRQSLGQGLEFLIYFQGNSAPDKSGLPSDRFSAERTGGSVSTLTIQRTQQEDSAVYLCASSLVRGTGEAFFGQGTRLTVV.

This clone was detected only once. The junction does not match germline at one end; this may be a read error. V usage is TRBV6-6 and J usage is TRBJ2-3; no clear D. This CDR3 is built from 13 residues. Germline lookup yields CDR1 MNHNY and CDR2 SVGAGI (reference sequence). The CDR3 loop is CASSYSSTYTQYF. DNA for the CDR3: TGTGCCAGCAGTTACTCGAGCACATATACGCAGTATTTT.

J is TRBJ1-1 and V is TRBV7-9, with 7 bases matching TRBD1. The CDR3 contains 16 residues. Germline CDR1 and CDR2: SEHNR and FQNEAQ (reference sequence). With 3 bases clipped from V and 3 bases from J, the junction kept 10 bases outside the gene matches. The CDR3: CASSFFTGTEDTEAFF. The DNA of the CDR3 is TGTGCCAGCAGCTTCTTCACCGGGACAGAGGACACTGAAGCTTTCTTT.

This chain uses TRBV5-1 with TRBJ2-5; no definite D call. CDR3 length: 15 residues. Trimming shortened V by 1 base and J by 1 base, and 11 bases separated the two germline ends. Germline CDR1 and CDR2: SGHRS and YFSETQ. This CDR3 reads CASSLSIPRQETQYF. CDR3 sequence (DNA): TGCGCCAGCAGCTTGTCGATTCCCCGCCAAGAGACCCAGTACTTC.

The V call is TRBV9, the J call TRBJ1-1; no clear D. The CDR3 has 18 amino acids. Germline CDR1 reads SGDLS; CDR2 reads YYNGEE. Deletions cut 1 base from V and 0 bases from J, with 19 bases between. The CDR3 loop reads CASSVISSVEWVNTEAFF. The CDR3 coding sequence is TGTGCCAGCAGCGTAATTTCGTCTGTGGAGTGGGTGAACACTGAAGCTTTCTTT.

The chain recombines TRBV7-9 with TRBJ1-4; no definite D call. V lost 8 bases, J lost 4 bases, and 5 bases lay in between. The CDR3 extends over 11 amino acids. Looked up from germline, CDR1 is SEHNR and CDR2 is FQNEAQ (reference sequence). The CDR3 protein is CASWDNEKLFF. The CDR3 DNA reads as TGTGCCAGCTGGGATAATGAAAAACTGTTTTTT.

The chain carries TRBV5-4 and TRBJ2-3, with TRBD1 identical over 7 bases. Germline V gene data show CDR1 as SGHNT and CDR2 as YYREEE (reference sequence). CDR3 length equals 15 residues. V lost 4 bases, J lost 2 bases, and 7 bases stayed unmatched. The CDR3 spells CASSVRDSITDTQYF. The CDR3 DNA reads TGTGCCAGCAGCGTGAGGGACAGTATCACAGATACGCAGTATTTT.